Reported below is one TCR beta chain. CDR1 is MRHNA and CDR2 is SNTAGT in the germline V gene. The germline V and J ends were trimmed by 9 bases and 1 base, with 12 bases remaining between them. The CDR3 length is 14 residues. The data are from a study of blood T cell repertoires in COVID-19. Study summary: There were acute and convalescent COVID-19 samples, and they came from the United States, Italy and Spain.

As originally analysed: Amplification of reference gene primers was used by the study to estimate nucleated cell counts. Profiling relied on immunoSEQ multiplex PCR, and the TCRdb table lists in-frame clones only, not all of them. D and trimming come from the DNA, and the V and J calls and clone size come from that table. There are roughly 220,000 clones in the sample; around 90% occur only once, and 2.6% lies in the top ten. Participants were aged about 18 to 100 years from around 26 US areas. Participant-given clinical history determined each cohort assignment. Sequencing input: PBMCs or T cells enriched from blood (not recorded which). The TCR was taken from a woman under 40 who had recovered from COVID-19. The rearrangement uses TRBV6-4 and TRBJ2-2; D not resolved. This chain's CDR3 is CASQEAGNTGELFF. CDR3 coding DNA: TGTGCCAGTCAGGAAGCTGGGAACACCGGGGAGCTGTTTTTT.